The present T cell receptor beta chain was sequenced within a study of early T cells in non-severe SARS-CoV-2 infection. For the study at large: Unsorted whole blood bulk RNA was sequenced, with unpaired chains. Findings of the study overall: The study's VDJdb matching favored anti-spike CD8 responses and missed private and CD4 specificities.

Individual cDNA molecules received unique molecular identifiers. TCRdb used MiXCR to reprocess the 5' RACE reads, holding one entry per CDR3 protein. The table lists under 75,000 distinct CDR3 sequences, approximately 13% of them singletons. Trimming cost V 3 bases and J 6 bases, with 6 bases left between them. The CDR3 contains 11 residues. Per germline, CDR1 SQVTM and CDR2 ANQGSEA. As regards this clonotype: Its target is unknown.

Sequencing input: whole blood. The origin of this receptor is an adult who was a healthcare worker with PCR-confirmed SARS-CoV-2 infection or an uninfected control (not recorded which). The chain recombines TRBV29-1 with TRBJ2-1; D call uncertain. The CDR3 spells CSVDSANEQFF. The CDR3 DNA reads TGCAGCGTTGATTCCGCCAATGAGCAGTTCTTC.